This T cell receptor (beta chain) was recovered during a study of control samples from healthy donors and cancer patients. The data were produced by immunoSEQ multiplex PCR, yet TCRdb's version contains in-frame clones alone and is incomplete. The sample lists approximately 70,000 clones, about 92% occurring once. The CDR3 runs 15 residues. Germline CDR1 SEHNR, CDR2 FQNEAQ (reference sequence). J gave up 2 bases and V 4 bases, and 6 bases lay outside the gene matches. The chain couples TRBV7-9 to TRBJ2-5; 8 bases are a match to TRBD1. Specimen: PBMCs. This receptor was obtained from a man between 60 and 75 years old with colorectal cancer. The CDR3 sequence is CASSSRQGTQETQYF. CDR3 DNA: TGTGCCAGCAGCTCCAGACAGGGGACTCAAGAGACCCAGTACTTC.